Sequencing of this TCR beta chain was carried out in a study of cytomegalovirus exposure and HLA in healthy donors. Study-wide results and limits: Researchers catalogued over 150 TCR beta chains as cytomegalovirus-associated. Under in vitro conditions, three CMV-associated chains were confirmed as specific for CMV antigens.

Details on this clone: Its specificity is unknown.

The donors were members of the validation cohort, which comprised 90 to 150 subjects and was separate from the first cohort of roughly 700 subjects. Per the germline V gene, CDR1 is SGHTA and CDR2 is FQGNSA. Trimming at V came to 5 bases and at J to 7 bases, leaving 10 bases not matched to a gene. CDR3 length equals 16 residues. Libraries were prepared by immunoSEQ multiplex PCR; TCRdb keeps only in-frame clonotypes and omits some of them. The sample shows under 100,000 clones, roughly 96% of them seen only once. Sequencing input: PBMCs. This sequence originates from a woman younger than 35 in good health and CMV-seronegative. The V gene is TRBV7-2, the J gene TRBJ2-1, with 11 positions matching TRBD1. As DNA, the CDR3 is TGTGCCAGCAGCCCAGGCCTGGGACAGGGGGTAAATGAGCAGTTCTTC. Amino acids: CASSPGLGQGVNEQFF. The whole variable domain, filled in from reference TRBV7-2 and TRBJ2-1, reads GAGVSQSPSNKVTEKGKDVELRCDPISGHTALYWYRQSLGQGLEFLIYFQGNSAPDKSGLPSDRFSAERTGGSVSTLTIQRTQQEDSAVYLCASSPGLGQGVNEQFFGPGTRLTVL.